This T cell receptor (beta chain) was obtained from a study of T cell responses to AZD1222 COVID-19 vaccine. Here immunoSEQ multiplex PCR was the method, and the copy in TCRdb shows in-frame clones only, minus some. The repertoire includes tens of thousands of clones, 83% of them detected once, and more than 45% sits in the top ten. J was trimmed by 5 bases and V by 3 bases; bases with no gene match: 4. The germline V gene encodes CDR1 SGDLS and CDR2 YYNGEE. The length of the CDR3 is 14 residues. This clone has a handful of counts. This chain links TRBV9 with TRBJ2-3; 9 nucleotides align to TRBD2. Material: peripheral blood, obtained on day 0 of AZD1222 vaccination. The sequence was obtained from an adult in good health. This chain's CDR3 is CASSEGTSQDTQYF. The CDR3 nucleotides read TGTGCCAGCAGCGAGGGGACTAGCCAAGATACGCAGTATTTT.